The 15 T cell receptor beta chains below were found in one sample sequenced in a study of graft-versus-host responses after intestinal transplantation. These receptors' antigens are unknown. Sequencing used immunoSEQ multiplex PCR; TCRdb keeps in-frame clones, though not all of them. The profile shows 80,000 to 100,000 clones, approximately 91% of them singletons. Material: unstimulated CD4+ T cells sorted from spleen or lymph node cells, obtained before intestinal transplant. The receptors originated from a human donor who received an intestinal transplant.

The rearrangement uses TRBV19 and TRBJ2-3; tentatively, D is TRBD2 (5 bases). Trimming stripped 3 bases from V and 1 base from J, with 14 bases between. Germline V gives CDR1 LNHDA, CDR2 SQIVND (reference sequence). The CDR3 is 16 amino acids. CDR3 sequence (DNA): TGTGCCAGTAGTATTCTGGCTTCCGGGGGCACAGATACGCAGTATTTT. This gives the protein CASSILASGGTDTQYF.

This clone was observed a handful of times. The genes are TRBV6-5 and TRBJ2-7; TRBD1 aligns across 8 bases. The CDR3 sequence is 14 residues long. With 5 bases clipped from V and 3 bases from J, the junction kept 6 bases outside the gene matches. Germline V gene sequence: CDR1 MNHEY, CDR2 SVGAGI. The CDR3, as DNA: TGTGCCAGCAGTGAAACAACAGGGGGCTACGAGCAGTACTTC. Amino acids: CASSETTGGYEQYF.

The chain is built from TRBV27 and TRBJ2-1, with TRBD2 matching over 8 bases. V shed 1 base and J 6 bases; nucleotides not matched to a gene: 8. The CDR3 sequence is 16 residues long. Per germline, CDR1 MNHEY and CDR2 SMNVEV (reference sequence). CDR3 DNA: TGTGCCAGCAGTTTATTCATAGCGGGAAGGGTCAATGAGCAGTTCTTC. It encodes CASSLFIAGRVNEQFF.

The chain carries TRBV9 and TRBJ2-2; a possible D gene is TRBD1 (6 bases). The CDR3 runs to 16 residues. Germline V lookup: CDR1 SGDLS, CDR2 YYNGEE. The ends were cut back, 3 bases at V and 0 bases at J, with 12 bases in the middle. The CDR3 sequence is CASSGQGYANTGELFF. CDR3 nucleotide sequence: TGTGCCAGCAGCGGGCAGGGGTATGCGAACACCGGGGAGCTGTTTTTT.

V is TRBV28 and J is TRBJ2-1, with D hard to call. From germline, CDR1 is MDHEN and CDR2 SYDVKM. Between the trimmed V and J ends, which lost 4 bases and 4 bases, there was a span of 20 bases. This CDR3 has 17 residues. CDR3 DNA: TGTGCCAGCAGTTCGAATGTAATCCTTCCAGGATACAATGAGCAGTTCTTC. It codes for CASSSNVILPGYNEQFF.

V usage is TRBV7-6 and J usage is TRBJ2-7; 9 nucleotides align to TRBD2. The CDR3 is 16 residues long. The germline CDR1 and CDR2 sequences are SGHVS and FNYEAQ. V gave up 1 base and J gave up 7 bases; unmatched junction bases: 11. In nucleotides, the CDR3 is TGTGCCAGCAGCTTAGGATCTAGCGGGACCCAGGGGGAGCAGTACTTC. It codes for CASSLGSSGTQGEQYF.

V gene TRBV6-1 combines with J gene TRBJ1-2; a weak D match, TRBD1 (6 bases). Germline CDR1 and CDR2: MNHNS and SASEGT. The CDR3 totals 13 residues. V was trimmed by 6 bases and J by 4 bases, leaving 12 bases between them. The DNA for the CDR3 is TGTGCCAGCAGGGACAGCCAGTCCTATGGCTACACCTTC. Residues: CASRDSQSYGYTF.

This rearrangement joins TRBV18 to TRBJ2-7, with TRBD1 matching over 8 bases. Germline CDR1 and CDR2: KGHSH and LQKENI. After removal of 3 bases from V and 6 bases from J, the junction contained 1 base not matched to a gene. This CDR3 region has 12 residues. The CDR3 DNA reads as TGTGCCAGCTCACCGACAGGGGTCGAGCAGTACTTC. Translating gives CASSPTGVEQYF.

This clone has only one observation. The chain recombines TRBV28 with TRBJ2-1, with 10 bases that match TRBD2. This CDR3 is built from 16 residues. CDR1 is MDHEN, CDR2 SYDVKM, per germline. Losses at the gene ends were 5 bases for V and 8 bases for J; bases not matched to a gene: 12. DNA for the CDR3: TGTGCCAGCAGTGGGAATCTGGGACTAGCGAGCGATGAGCAGTTCTTC. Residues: CASSGNLGLASDEQFF.

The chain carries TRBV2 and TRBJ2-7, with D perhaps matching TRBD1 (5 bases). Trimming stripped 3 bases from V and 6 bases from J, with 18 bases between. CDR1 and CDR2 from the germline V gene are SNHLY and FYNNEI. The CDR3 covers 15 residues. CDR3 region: CASSEGGRAVGEQYF. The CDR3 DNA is TGTGCCAGCAGTGAGGGCGGCAGGGCCGTTGGCGAGCAGTACTTC.

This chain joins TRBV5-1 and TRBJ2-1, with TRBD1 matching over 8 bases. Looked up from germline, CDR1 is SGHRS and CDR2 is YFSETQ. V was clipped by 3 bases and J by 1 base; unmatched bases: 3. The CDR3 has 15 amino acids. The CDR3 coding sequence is TGCGCCAGCAGCTCCTACAGGGGGTCCTACAATGAGCAGTTCTTC. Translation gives CASSSYRGSYNEQFF.

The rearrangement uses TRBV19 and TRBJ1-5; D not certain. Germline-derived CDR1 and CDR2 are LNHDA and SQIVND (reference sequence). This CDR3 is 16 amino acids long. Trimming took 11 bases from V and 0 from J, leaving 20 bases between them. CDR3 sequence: CASPWRSTDSNQPQHF. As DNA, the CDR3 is TGTGCCTCCCCGTGGCGATCAACAGATAGCAATCAGCCCCAGCATTTT.

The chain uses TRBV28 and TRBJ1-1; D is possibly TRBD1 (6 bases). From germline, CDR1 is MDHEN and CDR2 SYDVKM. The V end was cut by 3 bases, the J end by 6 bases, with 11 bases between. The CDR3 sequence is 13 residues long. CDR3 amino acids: CASSFRGASEAFF. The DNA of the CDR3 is TGTGCCAGCAGTTTCCGGGGGGCGTCTGAAGCTTTCTTT.

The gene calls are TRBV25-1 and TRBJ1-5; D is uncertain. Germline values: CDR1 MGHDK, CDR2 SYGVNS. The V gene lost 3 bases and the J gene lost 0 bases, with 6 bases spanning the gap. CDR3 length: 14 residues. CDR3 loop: CASSEGHSNQPQHF. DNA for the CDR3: TGTGCCAGCAGTGAGGGCCATAGCAATCAGCCCCAGCATTTT. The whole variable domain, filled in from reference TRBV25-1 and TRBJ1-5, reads EADIYQTPRYLVIGTGKKITLECSQTMGHDKMYWYQQDPGMELHLIHYSYGVNSTEKGDLSSESTVSRIRTEHFPLTLESARPSHTSQYLCASSEGHSNQPQHFGDGTRLSIL.

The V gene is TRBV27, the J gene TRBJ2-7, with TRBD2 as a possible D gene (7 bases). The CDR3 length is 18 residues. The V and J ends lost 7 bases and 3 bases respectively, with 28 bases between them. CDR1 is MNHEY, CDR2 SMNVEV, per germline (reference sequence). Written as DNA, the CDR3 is TGTGCCAGCAAGAGTAGGCGGGAGAGGGGGGTCGGAGGCTACGAGCAGTACTTC. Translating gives CASKSRRERGVGGYEQYF.